This T cell receptor beta chain was captured in a study of T cell clones after liver transplantation. This clone was observed a handful of times. TCRdb keeps only in-frame clones here, not all; method: immunoSEQ multiplex PCR. Counted here are roughly 72,000 clones, around four fifths occurring once; the ten biggest clones make up around 2%. Germline V gene lookup returns CDR1 LGHNA and CDR2 YNFKEQ. The CDR3 loop spans 16 amino acids. The V gene lost 5 bases and the J gene lost 2 bases, with 16 bases spanning the gap. Unstimulated PBMCs were sorted into CD3+CD4+ and CD3+CD8+ populations. This TCR was recovered from a human patient who received a liver transplant. Some T cells may possibly be graft donor cells. The chain carries TRBV4-2 and TRBJ1-3; D gene uncertain. This sample comprised CD4+ T cells from blood, obtained around 50 months after liver transplant. CDR3: CASSTTAGDAGNTIYF. The CDR3, as DNA: TGTGCCAGCAGCACAACCGCCGGCGACGCTGGAAACACCATATATTTT.